This T cell receptor (beta chain) was obtained from a study of T cells in Graves' hyperthyroidism and ophthalmopathy. What was amplified from RNA transcripts were TCR beta CDR3 regions. HTBI primers were used for first-round RT-PCR of the TCR CDR3. Each CDR3 protein is one row after TCRdb ran MiXCR on the multiplex PCR reads. The sample has 500,000 to 750,000 distinct CDR3 sequences; about 15% are singletons. This clonotype was seen at least ten times. Trimming removed 5 bases from V and 2 bases from J, with 9 bases in between. Germline loops: CDR1 KGHSH, CDR2 LQKENI. CDR3 size: 13 residues. This receptor was identified in a woman in her 30s with Graves' hyperthyroidism. The chain has TRBV18 and TRBJ1-1; D unclear. The sample was blood. CDR3 coding DNA: TGTGCCAGCTCATCGGGAGCCAACACTGAAGCTTTCTTT. It specifies CASSSGANTEAFF. Full variable domain (remainder filled in from reference TRBV18 and TRBJ1-1): NAGVMQNPRHLVRRRGQEARLRCSPMKGHSHVYWYRQLPEEGLKFMVYLQKENIIDESGMPKERFSAEFPKEGPSILRIQQVVRGDSAAYFCASSSGANTEAFFGQGTRLTVV.